This TCR beta chain is drawn from a study of cytomegalovirus exposure and HLA in healthy donors. Findings and caveats of the study: Excluded: some indistinguishable V segments such as TRBV6-2 and TRBV6-3.

The primer mix had 60 Vbeta and 13 Jbeta primers. In the original workflow: Among the unique TCR beta chains that a later analysis counted, about 81 million in all, about 10 million were shared. Sequencing used immunoSEQ multiplex PCR; TCRdb keeps in-frame clones, though not all of them. Clonal size and the V and J genes are those of that table, whereas D and trimming came from the DNA. The sample yields about 97,000 clones, over 75% seen once. V dropped 4 bases and J dropped 1; count of bases not matched to a gene: 8. Looked up from germline, CDR1 is LNHDA and CDR2 is SQIVND (reference sequence). CDR3 size: 16 residues. Regarding this clone: Its antigen is unknown.

The rearrangement links TRBV19 to TRBJ2-7, with 9 bases aligning to TRBD1. The sequencing input was PBMCs. The source is a man aged 35 to 55 in good health and CMV-seropositive. The CDR3 spells CASSTKGQGFSYEQYF. The CDR3 bases are TGTGCCAGTAGTACCAAAGGACAGGGGTTTTCCTACGAGCAGTACTTC.